The entry that follows covers one T cell receptor (beta chain) sequence. The antigen it binds to is not known. Each CD8+ T cell subset was flow-sorted in triplicate, and some 310,000 cells per subset were placed directly into RLT lysis buffer. To keep memory contaminants out, a stringent definition of naive CD8+ T cells was applied: CD45RO-CCR7+CD27+CD95-. Peripheral blood mononuclear cells were isolated from buffy coats by standard density gradient centrifugation. Naive CXCR3-negative and CXCR3-positive CD8+ T cells were flow-sorted using a FACSAria III. Total RNA was extracted from sorted cells with an RNeasy Mini Kit. The sample belongs to a study of CXCR3-negative and CXCR3-positive naive CD8 T cells (dated by TCRdb to between 2018 and 2020). Regarding the complete study: In total, 130 million to 150 million TRB reads were obtained, or roughly 1.5 +/- 0.3 million reads per library. For the TRBV-TRBJ cluster analysis, the naive subsets came from about five donors, while the memory cells came from 3 donors. The diversity and physicochemical repertoire analyses included around 10 donors pooled from two independent experiments. Summary of the overall study and its limitations: Surface CD5, linked to self-reactivity in mice, was comparable between naive subsets; TCR interaction strength was therefore also inferred from TRB CDR3 physicochemical properties. Freshly isolated PBMCs were used for most assays because CXCR3 expression partially decreased after cryopreservation. Within the same donor, TRBV-TRBJ usage looked similar between naive CXCR3-negative and CXCR3-positive cells, but memory cells had distinct patterns. Both naive subsets had comparably high repertoire diversity, while memory CD8+ T cells had much lower repertoire diversity. Compared with CXCR3-negative naive cells, CXCR3-positive naive cells had TRB CDR3s with higher hydrophobicity (lower Kidera factor 4), lower energy, and higher strength and volume indices.

Reading the germline V gene (reference sequence) gives CDR1 LGHDT and CDR2 YNNKEL. Including cysteine and phenylalanine, the CDR3 has 13 amino acids. No nucleotide data were recorded. The run used a NextSeq 550. The Human TCR Profiling Kit (MiLaboratory) was used to prepare UMI-labeled 5' RACE TRB cDNA libraries. The full amount of extracted RNA was used for cDNA synthesis, and the full amount of resulting cDNA was used for PCR amplification. Libraries were prepared in parallel with an identical number of PCR cycles. In the source study's methods: With a minimum of two reads required per UMI, MIGEC and MiXCR pulled out about 52,000 +/- 9,100 unique UMI-labeled TRB cDNA molecules from each library. An average of around 40,000 +/- 10,000 functional in-frame TRB CDR3 nucleotide clonotypes without stop codons was found per library. Diversity metrics, including normalized Shannon-Wiener and Chao1, were computed in VDJtools after downsampling to 5000 UMI-labeled TRB molecules per sample. VDJtools computed clonotype-size-weighted physicochemical properties of the central five CDR3 residues: interaction energy, strength, volume and Kidera factor 4. TCRdb reprocessed the public reads and reports one entry per CDR3 protein sequence, without DNA. These V and J calls derive from TCRdb rather than the authors' analysis. This specimen's table enumerates just under 90,000 distinct CDR3 sequences. The ten largest clones capture approximately 0.82% of the sample.

Recombination connected TRBV3-1 to TRBJ2-2; as DNA is missing, the TRBD2 call by TCRdb cannot be tested. This TCR was sampled from a human donor in good health. Some clones in this sample may be carry-over from other donors' samples. The specimen was naive CXCR3+ CD8+ T cells from blood. The label giving this sample's cell subset or site can be read as: CD45RO-CCR7+CD27+CD95- naive CD8+ T cells expressing CXCR3 (TNR3+). The CDR3 in this case is CATAGGRTGELFF. With all but the CDR3 taken from the reference TRBV3-1 and TRBJ2-2 genes, the full variable domain is: DTAVSQTPKYLVTQMGNDKSIKCEQNLGHDTMYWYKQDSKKFLKIMFSYNNKELIINETVPNRFSPKSPDKAHLNLHINSLELGDSAVYFCATAGGRTGELFFGEGSRLTVL.